The 27 T cell receptor beta chains listed next were all sequenced from one sample in a study of human thymus T cells. The assay was immunoSEQ multiplex PCR, and TCRdb's table has in-frame clones only and misses some. The sample has about 78,000 clones; 90% to 98% are singletons. Thymus tissue was removed during corrective cardiac surgery. The sample consisted of thymus tissue. The receptor source for this set is a boy in the first two years of life with a congenital heart defect but otherwise immunologically healthy.

This clone was seen just once. The rearrangement uses TRBV7-9 and TRBJ1-4; 8 bases are a match to TRBD1. CDR1 is SEHNR, CDR2 FQNEAQ, per germline (reference sequence). V shed 5 bases and J 3 bases; nucleotides not matched to a gene: 5. The CDR3 loop spans 15 amino acids. The CDR3 here is CASSHPDRANEKLFF. DNA for the CDR3: TGTGCCAGCAGCCACCCGGACAGGGCTAATGAAAAACTGTTTTTT.

This sequence joins TRBV10-2 and TRBJ2-7; no clear D gene. The germline gives CDR1 WSHSY, CDR2 SAAADI. The CDR3 is made up of 19 amino acids. V shed 0 bases and J shed 3 bases, with 24 bases lying between them. Written as DNA, the CDR3 is TGCGCCAGCAGTGAGTCATGGCAAGTAACCGGCACGCCAAACTACGAGCAGTACTTC. Residues: CASSESWQVTGTPNYEQYF.

V and J are TRBV19 and TRBJ2-7; D is possibly TRBD1 (6 bases). This CDR3 has 14 amino acids. Germline-derived CDR1 and CDR2 are LNHDA and SQIVND (reference sequence). V was shortened by 4 bases and J by 0 bases, with 10 bases between the two germline ends. The CDR3 loop is CASSTKGGSYEQYF. The CDR3 nucleotides read TGTGCCAGTAGTACTAAAGGGGGCTCCTACGAGCAGTACTTC.

The V gene is TRBV6-5, the J gene TRBJ2-7, with D unclear. The germline V gene has CDR1 MNHEY and CDR2 SVGAGI. Trimming removed 2 bases from V and 3 bases from J, with 11 bases in between. This CDR3 comprises 14 residues. The CDR3 is CASSYTDVFYEQYF. The CDR3 DNA is TGTGCCAGCAGTTACACCGACGTCTTCTACGAGCAGTACTTC.

V and J are TRBV7-3 and TRBJ1-6; the D gene is possibly TRBD1 (5 bases). Germline CDR1 SGHTA, CDR2 FQGTGA. V lost 4 bases and J 6 bases, leaving 13 bases between the germline ends. The CDR3 consists of 15 residues. Here the CDR3 reads CASSSDHRFNSPLHF. In DNA form, the CDR3 reads TGTGCCAGCAGCTCCGACCACAGGTTTAATTCACCCCTCCACTTT. The full variable domain, its missing parts supplied by reference TRBV7-3 and TRBJ1-6, is GAGVSQTPSNKVTEKGKYVELRCDPISGHTALYWYRQSLGQGPEFLIYFQGTGAADDSGLPNDRFFAVRPEGSVSTLKIQRTERGDSAVYLCASSSDHRFNSPLHFGNGTRLTVT.

CDR3 amino acids: CASKRGLRNQETQYF. Here the CDR3 DNA reads TGTGCCAGCAAACGGGGACTGCGTAACCAAGAGACCCAGTACTTC. This rearrangement joins TRBV28 to TRBJ2-5; maybe TRBD2 (6 bases). This CDR3 has 15 residues. Germline loops: CDR1 MDHEN, CDR2 SYDVKM. The V and J ends lost 7 bases and 0 bases respectively, with 15 bases between them. The variable domain in full, completed from reference TRBV28 and TRBJ2-5, reads DVKVTQSSRYLVKRTGEKVFLECVQDMDHENMFWYRQDPGLGLRLIYFSYDVKMKEKGDIPEGYSVSREKKERFSLILESASTNQTSMYLCASKRGLRNQETQYFGPGTRLLVL.

V and J are TRBV28 and TRBJ2-3, with 14 bases fitting TRBD2. With 5 bases clipped from V and 1 base from J, the junction kept 8 bases outside the gene matches. The CDR3 spans 18 residues. Germline V gene data show CDR1 as MDHEN and CDR2 as SYDVKM. The CDR3 DNA reads TGTGCCAGCAGTCCGCCCGGGACTAGCGGGGGATGCACAGATACGCAGTATTTT. Translating it yields CASSPPGTSGGCTDTQYF.

CDR3 DNA sequence: TGTGCCACCAGCAGTGCCCCTAGGGCTCCGAGCAATCAGCCCCAGCATTTT. It codes for CATSSAPRAPSNQPQHF. The chain uses TRBV15 and TRBJ1-5; D gene uncertain. Trimming pared 3 bases from V and 1 base from J, leaving 16 bases between. Germline V gene lookup returns CDR1 LNHNV and CDR2 YYDKDF (reference sequence). The length of the CDR3 is 17 residues.

V and J are TRBV2 and TRBJ1-5, with D tentatively TRBD1 (5 bases). Germline assignment: CDR1 SNHLY and CDR2 FYNNEI. The CDR3 extends over 14 amino acids. V lost 7 bases and J lost 2, with 12 bases in between. CDR3: CASKGRGRNQPQHF. The CDR3 DNA reads as TGTGCCAGCAAAGGGCGGGGCCGCAATCAGCCCCAGCATTTT.

This clone was counted once. The J gene is TRBJ1-5, the V gene TRBV5-1; 9 bases align to TRBD1. The CDR3 is made up of 15 amino acids. Germline assignment: CDR1 SGHRS and CDR2 YFSETQ. With 3 bases clipped from V and 4 bases from J, the junction kept 5 bases outside the gene matches. CDR3 nucleotide sequence: TGCGCCAGCAGCTACGGGACAGGGAGGAATCAGCCCCAGCATTTT. Protein sequence: CASSYGTGRNQPQHF.

The chain uses TRBV11-2 and TRBJ2-1; D tentatively fits TRBD1 or TRBD2 (5 bases each). The CDR3 extends over 16 amino acids. Germline CDR1 SGHAT, CDR2 FQNNGV. Between the trimmed V and J ends, which lost 1 base and 0 bases, there was a span of 10 bases. The CDR3 DNA reads as TGTGCCAGCAGCTTAGGCTTGGGGGACTCCTACAATGAGCAGTTCTTC. This translates into CASSLGLGDSYNEQFF.

Here the CDR3 reads CASNLKGDGGEQFF. CDR3 DNA sequence: TGTGCCAGCAACTTGAAGGGGGACGGGGGTGAGCAGTTCTTC. The chain employs TRBV13 and TRBJ2-1; D assignment may be TRBD1 or TRBD2 (6 bases each). The CDR3 runs to 14 residues. Per germline, CDR1 PRHDT and CDR2 FYEKMQ (reference sequence). Trimming took 7 bases from V and 9 from J, leaving 19 bases between them.

This chain links TRBV4-2 with TRBJ2-5; D remains unclear. CDR1 is LGHNA and CDR2 is YNFKEQ in the germline V gene. The CDR3 runs to 14 residues. The V and J ends lost 2 bases and 0 bases respectively, with 7 bases between them. The CDR3 reads CASSQLQYQETQYF. In DNA form, the CDR3 reads TGTGCCAGCAGCCAATTACAGTACCAAGAGACCCAGTACTTC.

The chain has TRBV4-2 and TRBJ1-2, with D maybe TRBD1 (6 bases). The CDR3 totals 15 residues. The V gene lost 3 bases and the J gene lost 4 bases, with 15 bases spanning the gap. CDR1 and CDR2 from the germline V gene are LGHNA and YNFKEQ. Here the CDR3 reads CASSHRGGHSYGYTF. Written as DNA, the CDR3 is TGTGCCAGCAGCCACCGCGGGGGGCATAGCTATGGCTACACCTTC.

This chain connects TRBV7-9 to TRBJ1-5; no definite D call. This CDR3 region has 16 residues. V was clipped by 4 bases and J by 4 bases, with 17 bases between them. Per the germline V gene, CDR1 is SEHNR and CDR2 is FQNEAQ (reference sequence). CDR3 nucleotides: TGTGCCAGCAGCTCTGGACGGGCAGGTCTTAATCAGCCCCAGCATTTT. Translating it yields CASSSGRAGLNQPQHF.

The chain employs TRBV27 and TRBJ1-2, with D possibly TRBD1 on 5 matching bases. V gave up 2 bases and J gave up 4 bases, with 11 bases separating them. There are 14 residues in the CDR3. The germline CDR1 and CDR2 sequences are MNHEY and SMNVEV (reference sequence). The CDR3 sequence is CASSLRSQGYGYTF. The CDR3 coding sequence is TGTGCCAGCAGTTTAAGGAGCCAGGGCTATGGCTACACCTTC.

This chain's CDR3 is CAWSVSLGAFF. The CDR3 bases are TGTGCCTGGAGTGTGTCCCTGGGAGCTTTCTTT. J is TRBJ1-1 and V is TRBV30; no definite D call. The CDR3 extends over 11 amino acids. The V end lost 0 bases, the J end lost 10 bases, and 9 bases lay between the germline ends. Germline CDR1 GTSNPN, CDR2 SVGIG (reference sequence).

The rearrangement links TRBV28 to TRBJ2-5; no definite D call. V was cut by 2 bases and J by 2 bases, with 15 bases left in between. CDR3 length: 16 residues. Germline CDR1 reads MDHEN; CDR2 reads SYDVKM. CDR3 DNA sequence: TGTGCCAGCAGTTTACGAGCCGACCGCTATCAAGAGACCCAGTACTTC. Translated: CASSLRADRYQETQYF.

The rearrangement links TRBV11-2 to TRBJ1-1, with 8 bases matching TRBD1. From germline, CDR1 is SGHAT and CDR2 FQNNGV. This CDR3 contains 18 residues. After removal of 5 bases from V and 4 bases from J, the junction contained 18 bases not matched to a gene. CDR3 amino acids: CASSPPRTGSGSSTEAFF. CDR3 in DNA: TGTGCCAGCAGCCCCCCAAGGACAGGGAGTGGCTCGAGCACTGAAGCTTTCTTT.

V usage is TRBV27 and J usage is TRBJ1-4; a possible D gene is TRBD1 (5 bases). The CDR3 length is 16 residues. Trimming shortened V by 6 bases and J by 0 bases, and 14 bases separated the two germline ends. Germline loops: CDR1 MNHEY, CDR2 SMNVEV (reference sequence). The CDR3 bases are TGTGCCAGCAGCCCTCGGGGCGGTGCAACTAATGAAAAACTGTTTTTT. Protein: CASSPRGGATNEKLFF.

V and J are TRBV27 and TRBJ2-1; tentative D call: TRBD2 (6 bases). Deletions cut 8 bases from V and 1 base from J, with 18 bases between. CDR3 length equals 16 residues. CDR1 is MNHEY, CDR2 SMNVEV, per germline (reference sequence). The CDR3 DNA sequence: TGTGCCAGCCAGTGTCGTAGCGGAGCTTCCTACAATGAGCAGTTCTTC. Its protein is CASQCRSGASYNEQFF.

V usage is TRBV7-2 and J usage is TRBJ1-1; D remains unclear. V shed 1 base and J shed 4 bases, with 16 bases lying between them. Germline CDR1 and CDR2: SGHTA and FQGNSA. The CDR3 extends over 16 amino acids. The CDR3 sequence: CASSLGDLNRSTEAFF. In DNA, the CDR3 is TGTGCCAGCAGCTTAGGAGACCTGAACCGGAGCACTGAAGCTTTCTTT.

J is TRBJ1-4 and V is TRBV19; 8 positions agree with TRBD1. The germline V gene has CDR1 LNHDA and CDR2 SQIVND (reference sequence). The CDR3 has 13 residues. Germline trimming cut 6 bases from V and 7 bases from J; bases unmatched to any gene: 4. The CDR3 sequence: CASRTGGVEKLFF. The CDR3 nucleotides are TGTGCCAGTAGAACAGGGGGGGTTGAAAAACTGTTTTTT.

The rearrangement uses TRBV19 and TRBJ2-3, with 7 bases matching TRBD1. J lost 0 bases, V lost 5 bases, and 8 bases had no gene match. CDR3 size: 16 residues. CDR1 LNHDA and CDR2 SQIVND come from the germline V gene (reference sequence). CDR3: CASSLTGRPSTDTQYF. The CDR3 DNA sequence: TGTGCCAGTAGTTTGACAGGGAGACCAAGCACAGATACGCAGTATTTT.

This rearrangement joins TRBV28 to TRBJ1-2; no definite D call. The V gene lost 3 bases and the J gene lost 7 bases, with 12 bases spanning the gap. CDR1 MDHEN and CDR2 SYDVKM come from the germline V gene. The CDR3 is made up of 13 amino acids. The CDR3, as DNA: TGTGCCAGCAGTTTGAGACACTGTGGTGGCTACACCTTC. Protein: CASSLRHCGGYTF.

This rearrangement joins TRBV7-3 to TRBJ2-1; no firm D call. The CDR3 is made up of 11 amino acids. Germline V gene data show CDR1 as SGHTA and CDR2 as FQGTGA. V was pared by 5 bases and J by 12 bases, with 11 bases between. CDR3 loop: CASSPGKRQFF. DNA of the CDR3: TGTGCCAGCAGCCCGGGTAAGCGGCAGTTCTTC.

As DNA, the CDR3 is TGTGCCAGCAGCTTAGGGGCTCCCTGGCCAGATACGCAGTATTTT. Translation gives CASSLGAPWPDTQYF. The J gene is TRBJ2-3, the V gene TRBV7-6; D uncertain. V dropped 1 base and J dropped 4 bases, with 12 bases sitting between them. The CDR3 contains 15 residues. Germline CDR1 SGHVS, CDR2 FNYEAQ.